This T cell receptor (beta chain) was observed in a study of blood T cell repertoires in COVID-19. Looking at the study overall: The analysed material was cDNA or gDNA that came from T cells, B-cell-depleted T cells, or PBMCs.

Generated by immunoSEQ multiplex PCR, the TCRdb table keeps only in-frame clones and is missing some. The sample consists of about 270,000 clones, 86% of them appearing once. V gave up 4 bases and J gave up 1 base, with 12 bases separating them. CDR1 KGHDR and CDR2 SFDVKD come from the germline V gene. This CDR3 spans 15 amino acids. The source material was peripheral blood. This receptor was obtained from a man aged 35 to 55 with active or convalescent COVID-19. J is TRBJ1-1 and V is TRBV24-1; perhaps TRBD1 as D (6 bases). The CDR3 protein is CATSDNRDKNTEAFF. Here the CDR3 DNA reads TGTGCCACCAGTGACAACCGGGACAAGAACACTGAAGCTTTCTTT.